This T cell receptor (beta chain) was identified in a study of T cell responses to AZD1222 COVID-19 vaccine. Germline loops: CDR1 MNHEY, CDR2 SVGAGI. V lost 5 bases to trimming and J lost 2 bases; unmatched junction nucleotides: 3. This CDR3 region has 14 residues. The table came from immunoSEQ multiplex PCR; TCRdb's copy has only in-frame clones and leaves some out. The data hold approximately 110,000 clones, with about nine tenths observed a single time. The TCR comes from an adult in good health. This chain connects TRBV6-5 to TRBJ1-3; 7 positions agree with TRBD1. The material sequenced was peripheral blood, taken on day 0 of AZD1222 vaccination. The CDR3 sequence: CASSSDRAGNTIYF. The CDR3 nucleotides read TGTGCCAGCAGTAGTGACAGGGCTGGAAACACCATATATTTT.